This T cell receptor beta chain comes out of a study of CD8+ T cells in alopecia areata. The overall study: For 6 to 18 months, tofacitinib was taken, and 6 months off drug followed. General study results and limits: Administration of tofacitinib significantly diminished scalp clonality and expanded CD8+ clones within the top 100. Affected lesional scalp, above all in alopecia totalis/universalis, was more clonal than normal scalp. Patients showed less clear TCR sequence sharing than mice, possibly partly because of HLA diversity.

The CDR3 totals 16 residues. Germline V gene sequence: CDR1 SGHDT, CDR2 YYEEEE. V gave up 4 bases and J gave up 5 bases, with 21 bases separating them. Extracted RNA was reverse transcribed into cDNA, the sequencing template. Data came from immunoSEQ multiplex PCR; TCRdb stores just in-frame clones and leaves some out. This sample has 150,000 to 200,000 clones; around three fifths occur once, and the top ten carry more than 13%. Concerning this clone: Its antigen is currently unknown.

Noted treatment: oral pan-JAK inhibitor, 5-10 mg twice daily. The sequencing here drew on CD4+ T cells sorted from blood, taken at week 24, from a patient treated with tofacitinib. The genes are TRBV5-6 and TRBJ1-1; possibly TRBD1 for D (5 bases). The TCR originated in a human donor with alopecia areata. CDR3 amino acids: CASSLAGGRPRTEAFF. For the CDR3, the DNA is TGTGCCAGCAGCCTTGCCGGGGGGAGGCCGCGTACTGAAGCTTTCTTT. Full variable domain (missing parts from reference TRBV5-6 and TRBJ1-1): DAGVTQSPTHLIKTRGQQVTLRCSPKSGHDTVSWYQQALGQGPQFIFQYYEEEERQRGNFPDRFSGHQFPNYSSELNVNALLLGDSALYLCASSLAGGRPRTEAFFGQGTRLTVV.